This TCR beta chain is from a study of cytomegalovirus exposure and HLA in healthy donors. Trimming took 6 bases from V and 5 from J; bases not matched to a gene: 7. The CDR3 is 14 amino acids. Looked up from germline, CDR1 is MNHNS and CDR2 is SASEGT. PCR was performed using 60 Vbeta and 13 Jbeta primers. Libraries were prepared by immunoSEQ multiplex PCR; TCRdb keeps only in-frame clonotypes and omits some of them. Among 30,000 to 40,000 clones listed, around 70% were seen once. V is TRBV6-1 and J is TRBJ1-5; 7 positions match TRBD1. The sequenced material came from PBMCs. The TCR originated in a middle-aged man in good health and CMV-seropositive. The CDR3 bases are TGTGCCAGCAGCGACTCCAGGGGGGATCAGCCCCAGCATTTT. It is translated as CASSDSRGDQPQHF.